This T cell receptor beta chain was documented in a study of blood T cells in healthy people across ages. Findings of the study overall: CMV status of donors was unknown, possibly confounding expanded clonotype changes.

It was with a sample-barcoded 5' primer and a J-beta primer mix that a second PCR of about 6 to 12 cycles was run. In TCRdb, the 5' RACE reads were re-called with MiXCR into one record per CDR3 protein. The table records 1 million or so distinct CDR3 sequences, more than 40% of them present only once. On this clonotype itself: The antigen is unknown.

The V gene's germline CDR1 is MNHNY and CDR2 SVGAGI (reference sequence). V lost 5 bases and J 2 bases, leaving 9 bases between the germline ends. This CDR3 comprises 13 residues. The V gene is TRBV6-6, the J gene TRBJ1-1, with D hard to call. The sequenced sample was blood. The sequence was collected from a woman in her sixties in good health. The CDR3 protein is CASSDVANTEAFF. The CDR3 DNA follows: TGTGCCAGCAGTGACGTGGCCAACACTGAAGCTTTCTTT.